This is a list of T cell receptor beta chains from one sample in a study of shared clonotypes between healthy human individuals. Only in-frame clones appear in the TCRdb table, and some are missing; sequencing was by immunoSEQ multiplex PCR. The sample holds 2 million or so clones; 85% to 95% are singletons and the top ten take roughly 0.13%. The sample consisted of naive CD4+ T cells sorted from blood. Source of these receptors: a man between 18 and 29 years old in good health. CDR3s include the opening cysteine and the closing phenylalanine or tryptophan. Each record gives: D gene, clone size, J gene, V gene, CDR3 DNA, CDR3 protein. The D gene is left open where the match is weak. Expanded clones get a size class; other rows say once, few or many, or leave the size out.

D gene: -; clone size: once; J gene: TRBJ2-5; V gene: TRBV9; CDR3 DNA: TGTGCCAGCAGCGCCCCCTACGGGACCCAGTACTTC; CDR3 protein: CASSAPYGTQYF
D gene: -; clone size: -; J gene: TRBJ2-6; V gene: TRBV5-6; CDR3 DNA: TGTGCCAGCAGCTTGAGACATTCCTCTGGGGCCAACGTCCTGACTTTC; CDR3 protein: CASSLRHSSGANVLTF
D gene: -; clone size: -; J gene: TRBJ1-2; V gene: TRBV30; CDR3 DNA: TGTGCCTGGAGTACAACACCCTATGGCTACACCTTC; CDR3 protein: CAWSTTPYGYTF
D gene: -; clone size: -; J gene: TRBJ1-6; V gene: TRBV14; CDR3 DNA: TGTGCCAGCAGCCAAGGTCCGAGGCGCGGGAATTCACCCCTCCACTTT; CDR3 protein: CASSQGPRRGNSPLHF
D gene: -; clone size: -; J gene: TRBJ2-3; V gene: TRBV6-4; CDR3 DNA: TGTGCCAGCAGGGAGACAGGGAGGTCAGATACGCAGTATTTT; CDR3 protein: CASRETGRSDTQYF
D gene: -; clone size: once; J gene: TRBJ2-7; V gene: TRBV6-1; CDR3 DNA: TGTGCCAGCAGTGAAGCCCGACAGACCTACGAGCAGTACTTC; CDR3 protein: CASSEARQTYEQYF
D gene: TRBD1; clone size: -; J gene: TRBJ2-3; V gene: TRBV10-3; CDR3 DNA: TGTGCCATCAGTGTAGGACAGGGGGCTGCAGATACGCAGTATTTT; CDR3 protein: CAISVGQGAADTQYF
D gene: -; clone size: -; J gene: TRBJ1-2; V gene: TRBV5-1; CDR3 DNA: TGCGCCAGCAGCCCCGAGGGGGTCGGGACTGGCTACACCTTC; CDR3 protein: CASSPEGVGTGYTF
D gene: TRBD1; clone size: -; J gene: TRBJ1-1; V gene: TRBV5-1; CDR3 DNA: TGCGCCAGCAGCTTGGTAGGGACAGGGGGTGCTTTCTTT; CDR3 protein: CASSLVGTGGAFF
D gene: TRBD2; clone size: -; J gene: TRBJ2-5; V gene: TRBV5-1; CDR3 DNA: TGCGCCAGCAGCACAATGACCGGGACTAGCAATTTATGTAAGTACTTC; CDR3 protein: CASSTMTGTSNLCKYF
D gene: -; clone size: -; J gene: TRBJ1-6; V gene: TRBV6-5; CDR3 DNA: TGTGCCAGCAGCTCCGGGACTTATAATTCACCCCTCCACTTT; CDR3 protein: CASSSGTYNSPLHF
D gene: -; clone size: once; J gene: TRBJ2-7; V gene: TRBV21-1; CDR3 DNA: TGTGCCAGCAGCAAAAGGACAGGTCCTCCTCTTAGTTACGAGCAGTACTTC; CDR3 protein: CASSKRTGPPLSYEQYF
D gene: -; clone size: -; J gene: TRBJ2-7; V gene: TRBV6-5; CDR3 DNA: TGTGCCAGCAGCGACAGGCTTAGAACCTACGAGCAGTACTTC; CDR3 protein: CASSDRLRTYEQYF
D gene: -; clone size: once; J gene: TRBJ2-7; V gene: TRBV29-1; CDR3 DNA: TGCAGCATTGGACACCCCGGGGAGCAGTACTTC; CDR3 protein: CSIGHPGEQYF
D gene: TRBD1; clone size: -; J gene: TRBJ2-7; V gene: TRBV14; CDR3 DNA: TGTGCCAGCAGCCAATGGACAGGAACCGAGCAGTACTTC; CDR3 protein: CASSQWTGTEQYF
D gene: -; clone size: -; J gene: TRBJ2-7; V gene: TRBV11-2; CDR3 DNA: TGTGCCAGCAGCCGCGGGACGGCTCACTACGAGCAGTACTTC; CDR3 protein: CASSRGTAHYEQYF
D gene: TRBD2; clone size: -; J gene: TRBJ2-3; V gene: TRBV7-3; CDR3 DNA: TGTGCCAGCCGGTCCCAGACGGGGGGGCCAGATACGCAGTATTTT; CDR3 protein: CASRSQTGGPDTQYF
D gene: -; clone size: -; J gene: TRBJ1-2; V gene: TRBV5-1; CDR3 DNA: TGCGCCAGCAGCTTGGTGGCAGGAAACCTCTATGGCTACACCTTC; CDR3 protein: CASSLVAGNLYGYTF
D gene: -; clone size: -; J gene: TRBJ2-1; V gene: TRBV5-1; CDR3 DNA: TGCGCCAGCAGCTTGGGGACTACTCTAAACAATGAGCAGTTCTTC; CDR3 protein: CASSLGTTLNNEQFF
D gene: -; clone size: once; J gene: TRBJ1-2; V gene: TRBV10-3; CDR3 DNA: TGTGCCATCAGTGCTCAGTCTCGGGACTATGGCTACACCTTC; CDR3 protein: CAISAQSRDYGYTF
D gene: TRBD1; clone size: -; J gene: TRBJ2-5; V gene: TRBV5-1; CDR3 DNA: TGCGCCAGCAGCCCGCAGGGGGTCAGGGAGACCCAGTACTTC; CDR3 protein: CASSPQGVRETQYF
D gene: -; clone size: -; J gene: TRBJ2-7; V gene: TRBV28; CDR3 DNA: TGTGCCAGCATCACACCAGGGGTCTCCTACGAGCAGTACTTC; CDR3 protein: CASITPGVSYEQYF
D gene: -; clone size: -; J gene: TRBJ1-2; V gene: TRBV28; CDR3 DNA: TGTGCCAGCAGTGACATATCCACTCAGTTTTCTAACTATGGCTACACCTTC; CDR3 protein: CASSDISTQFSNYGYTF
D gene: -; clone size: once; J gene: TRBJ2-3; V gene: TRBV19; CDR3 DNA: TGTGCCAGTAGTAGTTCGGAGCCGCAGTATTTT; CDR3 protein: CASSSSEPQYF
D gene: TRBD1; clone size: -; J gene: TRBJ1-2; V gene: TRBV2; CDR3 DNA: TGTGCCAGCAAGCGAGACAGGGACGAGTTAGATGGCTACACCTTC; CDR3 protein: CASKRDRDELDGYTF
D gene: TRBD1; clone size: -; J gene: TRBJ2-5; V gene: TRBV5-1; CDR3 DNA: TGCGCCAGCAGCACGGACAGGGGAGAGACCCAGTACTTC; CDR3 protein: CASSTDRGETQYF
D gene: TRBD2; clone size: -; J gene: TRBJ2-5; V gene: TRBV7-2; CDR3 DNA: TGTGCCAGCAGCATACAGCGGGAGTGGTGGGAGACCCAGTACTTC; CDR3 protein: CASSIQREWWETQYF
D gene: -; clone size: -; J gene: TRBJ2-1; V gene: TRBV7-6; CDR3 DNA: TGTGCCAGCAGCTTAGCTCGGACTTTGGGGGCCAATGAGCAGTTCTTC; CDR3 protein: CASSLARTLGANEQFF
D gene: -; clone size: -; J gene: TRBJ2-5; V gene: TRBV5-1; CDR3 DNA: TGCGCCAGCAGCTTAGAGGGGGGAGAGACCCAGTACTTC; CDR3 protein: CASSLEGGETQYF
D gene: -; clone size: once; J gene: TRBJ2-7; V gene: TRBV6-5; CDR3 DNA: TGTGCCAGCAGTTACTCGGACAGAGGTTACGAGCAGTACTTC; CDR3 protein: CASSYSDRGYEQYF
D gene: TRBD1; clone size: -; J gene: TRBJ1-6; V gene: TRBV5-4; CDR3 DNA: TGTGCCAGCAGCTATTGGGACAGGGGAGGTTCACCCCTCCACTTT; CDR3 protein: CASSYWDRGGSPLHF
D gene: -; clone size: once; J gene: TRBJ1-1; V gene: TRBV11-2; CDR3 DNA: TGTGCCAGCAGCTTACCGGGGAACACTGAAGCTTTCTTT; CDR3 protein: CASSLPGNTEAFF
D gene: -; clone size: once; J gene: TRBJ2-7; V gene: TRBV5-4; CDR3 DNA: TGTGCCAGCAGCCACACTACCACGAGCACCTACGAGCAGTACTTC; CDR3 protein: CASSHTTTSTYEQYF
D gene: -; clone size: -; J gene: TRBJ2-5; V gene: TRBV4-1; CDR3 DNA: TGCGCCAGCAGCCAAGAGGAAGAGTGGGAGACCCAGTACTTC; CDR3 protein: CASSQEEEWETQYF
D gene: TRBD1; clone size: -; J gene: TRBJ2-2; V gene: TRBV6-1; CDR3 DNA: TGTGCCAGCACCGGGGACAGGGGGAACACCGGGGAGCTGTTTTTT; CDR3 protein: CASTGDRGNTGELFF